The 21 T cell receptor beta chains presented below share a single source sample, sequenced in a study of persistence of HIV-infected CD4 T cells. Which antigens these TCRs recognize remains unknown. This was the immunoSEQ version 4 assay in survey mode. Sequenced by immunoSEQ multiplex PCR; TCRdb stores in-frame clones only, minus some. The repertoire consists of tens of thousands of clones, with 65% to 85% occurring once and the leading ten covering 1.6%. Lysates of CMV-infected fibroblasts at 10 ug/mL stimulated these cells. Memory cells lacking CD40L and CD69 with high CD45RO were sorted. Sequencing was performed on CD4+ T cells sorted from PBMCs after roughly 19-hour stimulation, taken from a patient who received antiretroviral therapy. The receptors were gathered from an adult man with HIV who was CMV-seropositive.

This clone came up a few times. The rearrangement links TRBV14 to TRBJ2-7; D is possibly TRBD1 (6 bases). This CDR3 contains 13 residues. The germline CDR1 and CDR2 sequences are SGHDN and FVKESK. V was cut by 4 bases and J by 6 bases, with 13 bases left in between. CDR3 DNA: TGTGCCAGCAGCCCAAACAGGGCCGGCGAGCAGTACTTC. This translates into CASSPNRAGEQYF.

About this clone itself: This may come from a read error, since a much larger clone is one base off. CDR3 nucleotide sequence: TGCAGTGCTAGTAAGGGGGATGAAAAACTGTTTTTT. Its protein product is CSASKGDEKLFF. The chain is built from TRBV20-1 and TRBJ1-4, with a weak D call TRBD1 (6 bases). Germline CDR1 reads DFQATT; CDR2 reads SNEGSKA (reference sequence). This CDR3 spans 12 amino acids. The V and J ends lost 3 bases and 6 bases respectively, with 8 bases between them.

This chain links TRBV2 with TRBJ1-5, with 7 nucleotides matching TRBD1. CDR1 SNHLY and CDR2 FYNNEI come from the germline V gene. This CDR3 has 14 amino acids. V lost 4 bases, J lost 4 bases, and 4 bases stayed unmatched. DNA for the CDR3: TGTGCCAGCAGTGTAGACAGGGTGAATCAGCCCCAGCATTTT. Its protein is CASSVDRVNQPQHF.

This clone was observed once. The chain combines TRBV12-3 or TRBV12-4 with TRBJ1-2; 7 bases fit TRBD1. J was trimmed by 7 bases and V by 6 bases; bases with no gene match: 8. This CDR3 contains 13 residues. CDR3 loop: CASSHPGGVGYTF. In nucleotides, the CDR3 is TGTGCCAGCAGCCACCCAGGGGGAGTTGGCTACACCTTC.

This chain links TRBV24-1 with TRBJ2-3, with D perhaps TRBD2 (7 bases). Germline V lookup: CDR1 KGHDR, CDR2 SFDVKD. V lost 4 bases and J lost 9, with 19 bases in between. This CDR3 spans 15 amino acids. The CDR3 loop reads CATSEPTQGRGTQYF. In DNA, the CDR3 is TGTGCCACCAGTGAACCCACTCAGGGGCGGGGGACGCAGTATTTT.

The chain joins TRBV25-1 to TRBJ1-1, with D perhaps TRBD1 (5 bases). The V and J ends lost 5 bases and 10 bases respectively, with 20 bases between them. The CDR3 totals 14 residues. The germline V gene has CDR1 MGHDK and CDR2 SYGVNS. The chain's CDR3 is CASSTRLDSLAAFF. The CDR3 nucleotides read TGTGCCAGCAGTACCAGACTTGACAGCCTTGCAGCTTTCTTT.

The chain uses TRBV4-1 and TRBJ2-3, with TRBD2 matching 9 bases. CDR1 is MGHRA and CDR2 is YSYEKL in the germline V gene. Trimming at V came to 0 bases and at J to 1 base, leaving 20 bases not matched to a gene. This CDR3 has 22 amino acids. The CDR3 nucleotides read TGCGCCAGCAGCCAAGAGACCAAGGCCCCGGGACTAGCCCTGAGTGGCACAGATACGCAGTATTTT. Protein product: CASSQETKAPGLALSGTDTQYF.

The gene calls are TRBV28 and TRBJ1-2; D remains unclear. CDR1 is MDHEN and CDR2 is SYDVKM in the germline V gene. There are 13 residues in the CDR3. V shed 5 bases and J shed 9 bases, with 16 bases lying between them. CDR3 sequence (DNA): TGTGCCAGCAGTGACCCGGGAGGGTTTAGCTACACCTTC. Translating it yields CASSDPGGFSYTF.

CDR3 in DNA: TGTGCCACCAGCAGAGATAAACGAGACCTTGGAGAAAAACTGTTTTTT. Translated, it gives CATSRDKRDLGEKLFF. The J gene is TRBJ1-4, the V gene TRBV15, with D hard to call. V lost 0 bases and J lost 8, with 16 bases in between. The germline V gene encodes CDR1 LNHNV and CDR2 YYDKDF (reference sequence). The CDR3 extends over 16 amino acids. Together with reference TRBV15 and TRBJ1-4, the CDR3 gives the full variable domain: DAMVIQNPRYQVTQFGKPVTLSCSQTLNHNVMYWYQQKSSQAPKLLFHYYDKDFNNEADTPDNFQSRRPNTSFCFLDIRSPGLGDTAMYLCATSRDKRDLGEKLFFGSGTQLSVL.

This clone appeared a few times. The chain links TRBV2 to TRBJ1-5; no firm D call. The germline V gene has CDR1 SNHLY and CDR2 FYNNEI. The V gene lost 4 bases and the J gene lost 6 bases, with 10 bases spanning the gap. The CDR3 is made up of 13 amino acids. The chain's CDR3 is CASSAMEGQPQHF. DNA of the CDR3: TGTGCCAGCAGTGCAATGGAAGGTCAGCCCCAGCATTTT.

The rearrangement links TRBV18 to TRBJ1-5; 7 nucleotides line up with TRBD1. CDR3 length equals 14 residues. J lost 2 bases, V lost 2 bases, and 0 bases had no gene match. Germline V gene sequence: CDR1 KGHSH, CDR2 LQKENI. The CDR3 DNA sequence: TGTGCCAGCTCACCAACAGGGGGCAATCAGCCCCAGCATTTT. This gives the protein CASSPTGGNQPQHF. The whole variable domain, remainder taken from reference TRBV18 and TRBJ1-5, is NAGVMQNPRHLVRRRGQEARLRCSPMKGHSHVYWYRQLPEEGLKFMVYLQKENIIDESGMPKERFSAEFPKEGPSILRIQQVVRGDSAAYFCASSPTGGNQPQHFGDGTRLSIL.

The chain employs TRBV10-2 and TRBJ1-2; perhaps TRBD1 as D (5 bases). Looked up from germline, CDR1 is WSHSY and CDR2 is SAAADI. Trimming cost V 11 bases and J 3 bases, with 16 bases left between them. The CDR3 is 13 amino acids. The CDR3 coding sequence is TGCGCCTCCCATCAGGGCGGCTACTATGGCTACACCTTC. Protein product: CASHQGGYYGYTF.

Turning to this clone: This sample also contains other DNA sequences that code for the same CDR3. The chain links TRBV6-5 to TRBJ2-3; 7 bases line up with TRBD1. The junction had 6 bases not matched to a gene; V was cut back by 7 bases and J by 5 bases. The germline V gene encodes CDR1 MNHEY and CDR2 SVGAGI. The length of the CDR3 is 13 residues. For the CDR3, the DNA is TGTGCCAGCACTATCCCAGGGGGAGATACGCAGTATTTT. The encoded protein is CASTIPGGDTQYF.

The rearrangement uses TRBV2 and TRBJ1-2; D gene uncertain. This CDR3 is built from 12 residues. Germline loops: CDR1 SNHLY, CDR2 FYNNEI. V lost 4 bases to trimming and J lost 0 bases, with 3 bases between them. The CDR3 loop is CASSGTNYGYTF. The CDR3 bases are TGTGCCAGCAGTGGGACTAACTATGGCTACACCTTC.

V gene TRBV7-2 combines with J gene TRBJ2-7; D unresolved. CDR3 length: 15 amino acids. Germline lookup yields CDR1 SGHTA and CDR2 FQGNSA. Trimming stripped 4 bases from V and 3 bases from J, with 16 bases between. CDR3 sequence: CASSSGRNPVYEQYF. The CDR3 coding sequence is TGTGCCAGCAGCTCCGGACGTAACCCCGTCTACGAGCAGTACTTC.

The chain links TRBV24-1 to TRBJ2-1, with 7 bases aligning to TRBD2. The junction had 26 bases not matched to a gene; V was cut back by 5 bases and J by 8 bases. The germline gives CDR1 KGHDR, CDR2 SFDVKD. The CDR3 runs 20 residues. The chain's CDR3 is CATSALTSGTSATRQDEQFF. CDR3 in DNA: TGTGCCACCAGTGCCCTCACCTCCGGAACTAGCGCTACGAGGCAGGATGAGCAGTTCTTC.

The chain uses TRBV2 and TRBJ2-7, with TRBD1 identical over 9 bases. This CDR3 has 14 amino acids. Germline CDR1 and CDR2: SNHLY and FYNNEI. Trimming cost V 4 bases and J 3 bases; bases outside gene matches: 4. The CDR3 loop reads CASSVGQGVYEQYF. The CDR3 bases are TGTGCCAGCAGTGTGGGACAGGGAGTCTACGAGCAGTACTTC.

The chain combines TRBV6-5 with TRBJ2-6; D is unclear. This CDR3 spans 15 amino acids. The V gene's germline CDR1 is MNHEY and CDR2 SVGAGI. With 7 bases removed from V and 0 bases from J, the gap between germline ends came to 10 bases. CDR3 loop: CASNPRSSGANVLTF. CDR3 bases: TGTGCCAGCAATCCTCGCTCCTCTGGGGCCAACGTCCTGACTTTC.

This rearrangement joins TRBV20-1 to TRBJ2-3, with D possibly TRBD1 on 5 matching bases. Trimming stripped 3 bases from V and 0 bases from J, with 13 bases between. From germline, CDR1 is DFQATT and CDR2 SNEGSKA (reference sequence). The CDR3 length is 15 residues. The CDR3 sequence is CSASNRQISTDTQYF. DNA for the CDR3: TGCAGTGCTAGTAACAGACAGATTAGCACAGATACGCAGTATTTT.

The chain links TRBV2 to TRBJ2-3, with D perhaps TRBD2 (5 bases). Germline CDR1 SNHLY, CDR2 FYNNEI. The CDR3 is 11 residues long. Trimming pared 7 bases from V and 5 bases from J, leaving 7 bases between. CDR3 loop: CASMREDTQYF. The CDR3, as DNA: TGTGCCAGCATGAGGGAAGATACGCAGTATTTT. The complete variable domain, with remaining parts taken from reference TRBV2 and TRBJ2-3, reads EPEVTQTPSHQVTQMGQEVILRCVPISNHLYFYWYRQILGQKVEFLVSFYNNEISEKSEIFDDQFSVERPDGSNFTLKIRSTKLEDSAMYFCASMREDTQYFGPGTRLTVL.

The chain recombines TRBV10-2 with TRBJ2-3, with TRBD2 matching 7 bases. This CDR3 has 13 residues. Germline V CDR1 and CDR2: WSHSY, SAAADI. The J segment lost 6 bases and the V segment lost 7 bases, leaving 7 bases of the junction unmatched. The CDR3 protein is CASKTSAGDTQYF. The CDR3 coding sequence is TGCGCCAGCAAAACTAGCGCGGGTGATACGCAGTATTTT.